The text below deals with one TCR beta chain. This CDR3 has 13 amino acids. The ends lost 11 bases at V and 3 bases at J; junction bases unmatched: 7. Germline V gene data show CDR1 as MNHNS and CDR2 as SASEGT. This sample was included in a study of cytomegalovirus exposure and HLA in healthy donors. PCR used 60 Vbeta primers and 13 Jbeta primers. Clones were sequenced by immunoSEQ multiplex PCR, and TCRdb holds only the in-frame ones, with some missing. This table has 150,000 to 200,000 clones, around 80% appearing once. This clonotype was obtained from a woman younger than 35 in good health and CMV-seronegative. The chain carries TRBV6-1 and TRBJ2-1; TRBD1 matches 7 bases. The sequenced sample was PBMCs. CDR3 DNA sequence: TGTGCCCTTAACCCAGGGGGCTACAATGAGCAGTTCTTC. Its protein product is CALNPGGYNEQFF.